The source of this TCR beta chain is a study of cytomegalovirus exposure and HLA in healthy donors. On the study more broadly: In a previous analysis, nearly 120 million unique TCR beta sequences were found from 150 million to 200 million T cells.

Everyone who donated was a healthy bone marrow donor. With respect to this clone: The antigen remains undetermined.

Losses at the gene ends were 1 base for V and 9 bases for J; bases not matched to a gene: 9. This CDR3 is 17 amino acids long. Germline assignment: CDR1 MGHRA and CDR2 YSYEKL. Study-level points and caveats: Some TCR beta chains (about 170 of them) were listed as cytomegalovirus-associated. The authors excluded some V segments, including TRBV6-2 and TRBV6-3, as indistinguishable.

Primers for the PCR totalled 60 Vbeta and 13 Jbeta. Clones were read by immunoSEQ multiplex PCR, and TCRdb kept only the in-frame ones, dropping some. The table records roughly 180,000 clones, about four fifths of them present only once. This receptor was taken from a woman in her twenties or thirties in good health and CMV-seropositive. Sequences were obtained from PBMCs. V gene TRBV4-1 combines with J gene TRBJ2-1; 13 nucleotides match TRBD2. The CDR3 reads CASSQGVGLAGESEQFF. CDR3 coding DNA: TGCGCCAGCAGCCAAGGCGTCGGACTAGCGGGAGAGTCTGAGCAGTTCTTC.